This T cell receptor (beta chain) was recovered during a study of neoadjuvant nivolumab and ipilimumab in lung cancer. Study results and caveats: TCR receptors were sequenced in few samples. Resected-tumor TCR richness correlated positively with pretherapy blood richness. Only two of four nivolumab-treated tumors gained richness and clonality by surgery.

A word on this clone: The target antigen is unknown.

Profiled with immunoSEQ multiplex PCR; TCRdb holds only in-frame clones, not every one. Among around 24,000 clones listed, more than 75% were seen once. The material sequenced was tumor tissue, taken after neoadjuvant nivolumab, alone or with ipilimumab, at or shortly before surgery. The TCR comes from an adult with non-small cell lung cancer.

This CDR3 reads CASSSIKDRGDYGYTF. CDR3 nucleotide sequence: TGTGCCAGCAGCTCCATCAAAGACAGGGGGGACTATGGCTACACCTTC. The chain recombines TRBV27 with TRBJ1-2; 9 bases align to TRBD1. V lost 6 bases and J lost 3; bases outside the gene matches: 11. Germline CDR1 is MNHEY and CDR2 is SMNVEV (reference sequence). The CDR3 extends over 16 amino acids.